At least ten counts were recorded for the clone carrying this TCR beta chain. The antigen remains undetermined. The source of the sample is a study of T cell repertoires in cytomegalovirus infection. Study information: From public TCR beta signatures came an indication of both CMV infection and matching HLA type. Study-level findings and limits: Public TCR beta family frequency separated CMV-and-HLA carriers, including in an independent cohort. HLA-C-restricted CMV clonotypes gave the most frequent clonotype in two of eight donors.

Via MiXCR, TCRdb re-called the reads, giving one row per CDR3 protein. The profile shows approximately 30,000 distinct CDR3 sequences, approximately 18% of them singletons. CDR1 is SGHTA, CDR2 FQGNSA, per germline. V was clipped by 5 bases and J by 6 bases, with 22 bases between them. The CDR3 totals 17 residues. The rearrangement links TRBV7-2 to TRBJ2-2; TRBD2 is a possible D gene (6 bases). This sequence originates from a human donor in good health (CMV status not recorded). Some clones in this sample may be carry-over from other donors' samples. Source: CD8+ T cells from cultured PBMCs, taken from culture after CMV antigen stimulation. This CDR3 reads CASSLSARGPSPGELFF. The DNA for the CDR3 is TGTGCCAGCAGCCTGTCAGCGCGGGGCCCTTCCCCCGGGGAGCTGTTTTTT.